The TCR beta chain described here comes from a study of blood T cell repertoires in COVID-19. For the study at large: Both acute and convalescent COVID-19 samples were obtained from the United States, Italy and Spain. Sources were T cells, B-cell-depleted T cells, or PBMCs; the material itself was cDNA or gDNA.

Authors' methods: Nucleated cell counts were estimated from reference gene primer amplification. Sequenced by immunoSEQ multiplex PCR; TCRdb stores in-frame clones only, minus some. The DNA gave D and trimming, while V, J and clone size come from that table. The data contain 99,000 or so clones, 82% of them seen just once; the ten biggest clones take up 4% to 5.5%. Germline loops: CDR1 SGHNT, CDR2 YYREEE (reference sequence). The V segment lost 2 bases and the J segment 0 bases; nucleotides outside the gene matches: 3. The CDR3 runs 16 residues. V is TRBV5-4 and J is TRBJ2-3; 10 positions match TRBD2. The sample taken for sequencing was peripheral blood. The receptor's source is a man in his fifties or sixties with acute or convalescent COVID-19. The CDR3: CASSFQRGGSTDTQYF. CDR3 nucleotides: TGTGCCAGCAGCTTCCAGCGGGGGGGGAGCACAGATACGCAGTATTTT.